One sample yielded the 3 T cell receptor beta chains listed below, sequenced in a study of blood T cells in healthy people across ages. Sample-barcoded 5' priming and a J-beta primer mix drove a second PCR of 7 to 11 cycles. MiXCR was run by TCRdb on the 5' RACE reads, yielding one entry per CDR3 protein. The repertoire has about 730,000 distinct CDR3 sequences, roughly 45% of them found once; the top ten carry 20% to 25%. The sample was blood. The receptor set was obtained from a woman aged 55-69 years in good health.

V gene TRBV18 combines with J gene TRBJ1-6; TRBD1 aligns across 8 bases. J was trimmed by 9 bases and V by 3 bases; bases with no gene match: 4. In germline, CDR1 is KGHSH, CDR2 LQKENI. This CDR3 is 14 amino acids long. The DNA of the CDR3 is TGTGCCAGCTCACCCTCACAGGGGGGTTCACCCCTCCACTTT. It translates to CASSPSQGGSPLHF.

This clonotype came up once. The V call is TRBV7-2, the J call TRBJ2-7, with D unresolved. The germline CDR1 and CDR2 sequences are SGHTA and FQGNSA. Trimming cost V 0 bases and J 0 bases, with 6 bases left between them. There are 14 residues in the CDR3. CDR3 nucleotides: TGTGCCAGCAGCTTAGCACACCTCTCCTACGAGCAGTACTTC. It is translated as CASSLAHLSYEQYF. The full variable domain, its missing parts supplied by reference TRBV7-2 and TRBJ2-7, is GAGVSQSPSNKVTEKGKDVELRCDPISGHTALYWYRQSLGQGLEFLIYFQGNSAPDKSGLPSDRFSAERTGGSVSTLTIQRTQQEDSAVYLCASSLAHLSYEQYFGPGTRLTVT.

Notes on this clonotype: A much larger clone lies one base from this, so it may be a read error. J is TRBJ2-7 and V is TRBV29-1; TRBD2 matches 13 bases. After removal of 5 bases from V and 5 bases from J, the junction contained 6 bases not matched to a gene. CDR1 and CDR2 (germline): SQVTM, ANQGSEA. CDR3 length: 14 residues. The CDR3 loop is CSVTTGTSGNEQYF. The CDR3 region has the DNA TGCAGCGTTACAACCGGGACTAGCGGGAACGAGCAGTACTTC.